The rows below give T cell receptor beta chains drawn from one sample of a study of somatic mutations in cytotoxic T cells in rheumatoid arthritis. Profiled with immunoSEQ multiplex PCR; TCRdb holds only in-frame clones, not every one. The table includes tens of thousands of clones, 84% detected once. Sequenced sample: CD8+ T cells sorted from blood. The source is a man between 40 and 49 years old in good health. Both conserved end residues are part of each CDR3. Fields, in order: J gene, D gene, clone size, V gene, CDR3 DNA, CDR3 protein. D genes are given only for firm matches. Not all rows give a size; the values are once, few, many and, for expanded clones, a class.

TRBJ2-7 TRBD2 few TRBV30 TGTGCCTGGAATGAGCGGGAGGGCCAGACGTACTTC CAWNEREGQTYF
TRBJ2-7 NA NA TRBV20-1 TGCAGTGCTAGAGGGGCAGGCGAGCAGTACTTC CSARGAGEQYF
TRBJ2-7 TRBD1 once TRBV7-9 TGTGCCAGCAGCCATACCCCGGGGCAGGGGGACGGCGCCTACGAGCAGTACTTC CASSHTPGQGDGAYEQYF
TRBJ2-3 NA NA TRBV4-3 TGCGCCAGCAGCCAAGGATCCACAGATACGCAGTATTTT CASSQGSTDTQYF
TRBJ1-2 TRBD1 NA TRBV29-1 TGCAGCGTGACGCAGGGGGTCGATGGCTACACCTTC CSVTQGVDGYTF
TRBJ1-1 NA NA TRBV15 TGTGCCACCAGCAGAGTGGGCAGTAACACTGAAGCTTTCTTT CATSRVGSNTEAFF
TRBJ2-7 TRBD2 few TRBV4-1 TGCGCCAGCAGCCAAGATCCGGCGGGAGGCGGATACGAGCAGTACTTC CASSQDPAGGGYEQYF
TRBJ2-2 TRBD1 NA TRBV9 TGTGCCAGCAGACCTCCGGGACAGGGGGCCACCGGGGAGCTGTTTTTT CASRPPGQGATGELFF
TRBJ1-1 NA NA TRBV30 TGTGCCTGGGGGTTGGGATCTGAAGCTTTCTTT CAWGLGSEAFF
TRBJ1-1 TRBD1 few TRBV27 TGTGCCAGCAGACCCGGGACAGGGACTGAAGCTTTCTTT CASRPGTGTEAFF
TRBJ1-2 NA NA TRBV6-1 TGTGCCAGCATTTTAAGGGAGGCGGATGGCTACACCTTC CASILREADGYTF
TRBJ2-1 NA few TRBV5-4 TGTGCCAGCAGCTTGCGTTCTGACGATGAGCAGTTCTTC CASSLRSDDEQFF
TRBJ1-4 NA few TRBV19 TGTGCCAGTAGCCTCTATCTGGACCGCCTTGAAAAACTGTTTTTT CASSLYLDRLEKLFF
TRBJ1-2 NA NA TRBV5-1 TGCGCCAGCAGCTTGGGTGTGACAGACAACTATGGCTACACCTTC CASSLGVTDNYGYTF
TRBJ2-7 NA NA TRBV27 TGTGCCAGCAGTTTAGCCAGCGTCTACGAGCAGTACTTC CASSLASVYEQYF
TRBJ2-7 NA NA TRBV6-4 TGTGCCAGCCGTCTTATGTACGGGACCTACGAGCAGTACTTC CASRLMYGTYEQYF
TRBJ1-1 NA NA TRBV25-1 TGTGCCAGCAGTGAAGTGGGCACCTTGGATGACACTGAAGCTTTCTTT CASSEVGTLDDTEAFF
TRBJ1-1 NA NA TRBV28 TGTGCCAGCAGTTCAACCGGGACGGCTATGGAAGCTTTCTTT CASSSTGTAMEAFF
TRBJ2-7 NA NA TRBV19 TGTGCCAGTAGTCTTCGGGACGGCTCCTACGAGCAGTACTTC CASSLRDGSYEQYF
TRBJ2-7 NA NA TRBV6-5 TGTGCCAGCAGTTACGGTACAGGGTCTTCCTACGAGCAGTACTTC CASSYGTGSSYEQYF
TRBJ2-3 TRBD2 NA TRBV29-1 TGCAGCGTGGGGACTAGCGGGAGATCGGATACGCAGTATTTT CSVGTSGRSDTQYF
TRBJ2-3 NA NA TRBV28 TGTGCCAGCAGTTTCCGGGCCCTAAGCACAGATACGCAGTATTTT CASSFRALSTDTQYF
TRBJ2-2 TRBD1 NA TRBV29-1 TGCAGCGTTTTGGGACAGGGGACCGGGGAGCTGTTTTTT CSVLGQGTGELFF
TRBJ1-5 NA NA TRBV18 TGTGCCAGCTCACCGAAGGACAGTGCGGGGTCCACTAATCAGCCCCAGCATTTT CASSPKDSAGSTNQPQHF
TRBJ1-4 NA NA TRBV4-1 TGCGCCAGCACCTCTTTGTCGGGGGCGGGTAATGAAAAACTGTTTTTT CASTSLSGAGNEKLFF
TRBJ1-5 NA NA TRBV5-8 TGTGCCAGCAGCTTGGCGGTTGAGGGCAATCAGCCCCAGCATTTT CASSLAVEGNQPQHF
TRBJ2-7 TRBD2 NA TRBV27 TGTGCCAGCAGTCCGGGACTAGCGGGAGTCGAGCAGTACTTC CASSPGLAGVEQYF
TRBJ2-6 NA NA TRBV28 TGTGCCAGTAAATCCCCTTCAGGGGCCAACGTCCTGACTTTC CASKSPSGANVLTF
TRBJ2-1 NA NA TRBV6-1 TGTGCCAGCAGTGGGGTGACCTCCTACAATGAGCAGTTCTTC CASSGVTSYNEQFF
TRBJ2-1 NA NA TRBV30 TGTGCCTGGATGGATGGCAATGAGCAGTTCTTC CAWMDGNEQFF
TRBJ2-7 NA few TRBV27 TGTGCCAGCAGGCGGGACAGCTCCTACGAGCAGTACTTC CASRRDSSYEQYF
TRBJ2-7 NA NA TRBV4-1 TGCGCCAGCAGCCAACTATTAGCTCCCGGCTACGAGCAGTACTTC CASSQLLAPGYEQYF
TRBJ2-2 TRBD1 few TRBV2 TGTGCCAGCAGTCCTGGACAGGGCCCGACGACCGGGGAGCTGTTTTTT CASSPGQGPTTGELFF
TRBJ2-1 NA few TRBV11-2 TGTGCCAGCAGCTTAGAGAGTGGCAGCTACAATGAGCAGTTCTTC CASSLESGSYNEQFF
TRBJ1-1 NA NA TRBV2 TGTGCCAGCAGGGACAGCCGCGGGAGGTCTGAAGCTTTCTTT CASRDSRGRSEAFF
TRBJ2-6 NA NA TRBV5-4 TGTGCCAGCAGCTCCCCGGGAACCTCTGGGGCCAACGTCCTGACTTTC CASSSPGTSGANVLTF
TRBJ2-2 TRBD1 NA TRBV11-2 TGTGCCAGCAGCATACGATACAGGGGCGACACCGGGGAGCTGTTTTTT CASSIRYRGDTGELFF
TRBJ1-5 NA NA TRBV7-9 TGTGCCAGCAGTTTAGATCGGGGCGAAGGCAATCAGCCCCAGCATTTT CASSLDRGEGNQPQHF
TRBJ2-7 NA NA TRBV7-8 TGTGCCAGCAGCTTAGGTCTGATCTCCTACGAGCAGTACTTC CASSLGLISYEQYF